This T cell receptor beta chain came from a study of T cell repertoires in cytomegalovirus infection. Overall study: Evidence of both CMV infection and a matching HLA type came from public TCR beta signatures.

Concerning this clonotype itself: The target antigen is unknown.

Study-wide results and limits: Clonotypes of TCR beta that were HLA-C-restricted and CMV-specific dominated the ex vivo response.

Using its own MiXCR run on the reads, TCRdb lists one record per CDR3 protein. The table has just under 550,000 distinct CDR3 sequences, 26% seen once. This CDR3 is built from 15 residues. With 1 base removed from V and 7 bases from J, the gap between germline ends came to 16 bases. CDR1 is SGHTA, CDR2 FQGNSA, per germline. This sequence joins TRBV7-2 and TRBJ1-2, with D possibly being TRBD1 (6 bases). This receptor was taken from a human donor in good health (CMV status not recorded). Some clones in this sample may be carry-over from other donors' samples. Material: PBMCs. CDR3 sequence: CASSLGAGVVVGYTF. The CDR3 DNA follows: TGTGCCAGCAGCTTAGGTGCAGGGGTGGTGGTTGGCTACACCTTC.